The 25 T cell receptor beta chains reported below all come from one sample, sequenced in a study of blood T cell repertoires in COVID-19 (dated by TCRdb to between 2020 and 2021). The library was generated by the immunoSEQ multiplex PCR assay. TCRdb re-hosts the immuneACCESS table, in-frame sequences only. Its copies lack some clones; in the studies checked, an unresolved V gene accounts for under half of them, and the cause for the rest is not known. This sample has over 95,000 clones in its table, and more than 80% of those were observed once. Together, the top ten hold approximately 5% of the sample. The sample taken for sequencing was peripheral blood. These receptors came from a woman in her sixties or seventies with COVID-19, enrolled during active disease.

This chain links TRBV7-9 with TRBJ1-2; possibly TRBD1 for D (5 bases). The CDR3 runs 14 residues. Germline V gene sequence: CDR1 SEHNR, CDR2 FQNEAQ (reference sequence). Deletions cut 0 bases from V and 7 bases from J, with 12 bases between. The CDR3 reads CASSLAGRATGYTF. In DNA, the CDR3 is TGTGCCAGCAGCTTAGCGGGCAGGGCCACTGGCTACACCTTC.

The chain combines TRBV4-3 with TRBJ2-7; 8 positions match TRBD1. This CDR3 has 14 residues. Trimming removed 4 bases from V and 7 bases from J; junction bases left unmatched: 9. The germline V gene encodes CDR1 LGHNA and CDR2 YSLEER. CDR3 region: CASSPTDRGWEQYF. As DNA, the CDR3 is TGCGCCAGCAGCCCAACTGACAGGGGATGGGAGCAGTACTTC.

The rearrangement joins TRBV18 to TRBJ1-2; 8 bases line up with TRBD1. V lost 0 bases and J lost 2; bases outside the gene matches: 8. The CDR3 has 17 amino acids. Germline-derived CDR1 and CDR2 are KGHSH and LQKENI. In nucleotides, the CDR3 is TGTGCCAGCTCACCACCCCGCGAAACAGGGGGAAACTATGGCTACACCTTC. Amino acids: CASSPPRETGGNYGYTF. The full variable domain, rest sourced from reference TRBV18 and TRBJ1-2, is NAGVMQNPRHLVRRRGQEARLRCSPMKGHSHVYWYRQLPEEGLKFMVYLQKENIIDESGMPKERFSAEFPKEGPSILRIQQVVRGDSAAYFCASSPPRETGGNYGYTFGSGTRLTVV.

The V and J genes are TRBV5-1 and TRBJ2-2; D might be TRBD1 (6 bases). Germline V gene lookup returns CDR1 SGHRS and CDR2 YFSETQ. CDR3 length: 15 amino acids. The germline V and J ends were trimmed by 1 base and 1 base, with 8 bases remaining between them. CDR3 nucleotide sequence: TGCGCCAGCAGCTTGAGAGGGGGGAACACCGGGGAGCTGTTTTTT. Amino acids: CASSLRGGNTGELFF.

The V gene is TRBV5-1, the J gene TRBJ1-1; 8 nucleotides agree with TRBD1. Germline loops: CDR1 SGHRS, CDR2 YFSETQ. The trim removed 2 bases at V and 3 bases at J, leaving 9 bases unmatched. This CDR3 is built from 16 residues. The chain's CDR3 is CASSFGQGKGDTEAFF. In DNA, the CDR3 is TGCGCCAGCAGCTTTGGACAGGGCAAGGGGGACACTGAAGCTTTCTTT.

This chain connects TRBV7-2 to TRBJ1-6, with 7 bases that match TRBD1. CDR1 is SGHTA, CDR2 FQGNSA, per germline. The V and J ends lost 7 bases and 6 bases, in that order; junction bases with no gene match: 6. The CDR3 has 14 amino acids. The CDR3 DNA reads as TGTGCCAGCAACAGACAGGGCCTTAATTCACCCCTCCACTTT. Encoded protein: CASNRQGLNSPLHF.

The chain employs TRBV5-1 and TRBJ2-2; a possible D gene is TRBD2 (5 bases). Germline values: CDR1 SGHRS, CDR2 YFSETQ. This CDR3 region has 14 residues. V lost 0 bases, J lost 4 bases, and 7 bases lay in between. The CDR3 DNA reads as TGCGCCAGCAGCTTGGCGGCGGGCACCGGGGAGCTGTTTTTT. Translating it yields CASSLAAGTGELFF.

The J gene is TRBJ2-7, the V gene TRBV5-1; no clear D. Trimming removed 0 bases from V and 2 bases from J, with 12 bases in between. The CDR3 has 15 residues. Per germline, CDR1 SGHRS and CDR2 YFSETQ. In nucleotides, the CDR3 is TGCGCCAGCAGCTTGGGGGCAGGCCGACCCTACGAGCAGTACTTC. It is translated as CASSLGAGRPYEQYF. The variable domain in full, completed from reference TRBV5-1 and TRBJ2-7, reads KAGVTQTPRYLIKTRGQQVTLSCSPISGHRSVSWYQQTPGQGLQFLFEYFSETQRNKGNFPGRFSGRQFSNSRSEMNVSTLELGDSALYLCASSLGAGRPYEQYFGPGTRLTVT.

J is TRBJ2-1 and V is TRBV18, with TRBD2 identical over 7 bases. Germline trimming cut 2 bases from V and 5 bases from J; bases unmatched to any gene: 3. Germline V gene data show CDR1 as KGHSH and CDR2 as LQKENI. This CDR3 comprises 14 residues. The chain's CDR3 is CASSPGGGHNEQFF. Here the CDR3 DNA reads TGTGCCAGCTCACCAGGGGGGGGTCACAATGAGCAGTTCTTC. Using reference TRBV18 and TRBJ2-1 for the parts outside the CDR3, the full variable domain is NAGVMQNPRHLVRRRGQEARLRCSPMKGHSHVYWYRQLPEEGLKFMVYLQKENIIDESGMPKERFSAEFPKEGPSILRIQQVVRGDSAAYFCASSPGGGHNEQFFGPGTRLTVL.

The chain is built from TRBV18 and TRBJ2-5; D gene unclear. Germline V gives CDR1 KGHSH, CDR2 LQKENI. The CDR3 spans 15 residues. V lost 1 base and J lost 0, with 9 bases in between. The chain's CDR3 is CASSPRAGDQETQYF. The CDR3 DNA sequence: TGTGCCAGCTCACCACGGGCAGGTGACCAAGAGACCCAGTACTTC.

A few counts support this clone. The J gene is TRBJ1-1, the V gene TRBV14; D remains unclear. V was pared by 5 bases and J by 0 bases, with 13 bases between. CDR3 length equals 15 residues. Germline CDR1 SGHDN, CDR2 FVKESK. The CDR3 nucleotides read TGTGCCAGCAGCTCCGGACTGATGATGAACACTGAAGCTTTCTTT. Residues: CASSSGLMMNTEAFF.

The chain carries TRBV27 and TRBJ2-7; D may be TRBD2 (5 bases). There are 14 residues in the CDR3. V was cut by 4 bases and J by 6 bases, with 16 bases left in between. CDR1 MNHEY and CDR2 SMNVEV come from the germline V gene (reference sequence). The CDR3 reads CASSSGRGKGEQYF. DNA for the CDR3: TGTGCCAGCAGTTCAGGACGGGGAAAAGGCGAGCAGTACTTC.

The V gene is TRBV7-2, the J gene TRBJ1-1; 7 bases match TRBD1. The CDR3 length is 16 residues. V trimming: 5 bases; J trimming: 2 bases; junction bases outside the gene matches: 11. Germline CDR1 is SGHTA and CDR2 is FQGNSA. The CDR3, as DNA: TGTGCCAGCAGCCCTCGGGCAGGGGGTGGAAACACTGAAGCTTTCTTT. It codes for CASSPRAGGGNTEAFF.

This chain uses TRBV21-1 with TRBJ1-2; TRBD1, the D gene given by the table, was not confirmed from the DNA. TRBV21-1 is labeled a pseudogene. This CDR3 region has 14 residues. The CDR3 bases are TGTGCCAGCAGCAAAGAGGAAACAGGGCAAGGCTACACCTTC. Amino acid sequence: CASSKEETGQGYTF.

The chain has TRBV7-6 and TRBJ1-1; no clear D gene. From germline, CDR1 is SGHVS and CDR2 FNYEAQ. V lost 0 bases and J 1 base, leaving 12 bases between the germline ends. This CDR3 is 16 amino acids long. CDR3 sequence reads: CASSLAGLTENTEAFF. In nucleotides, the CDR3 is TGTGCCAGCAGCTTAGCGGGCCTCACAGAGAACACTGAAGCTTTCTTT.

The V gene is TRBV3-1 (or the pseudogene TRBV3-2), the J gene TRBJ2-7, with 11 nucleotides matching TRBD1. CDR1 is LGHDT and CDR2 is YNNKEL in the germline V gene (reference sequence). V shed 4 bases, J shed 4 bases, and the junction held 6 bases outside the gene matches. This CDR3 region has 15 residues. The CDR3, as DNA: TGTGCCAGCAGCCCGGGGACAGGGGGGATGTACGAGCAGTACTTC. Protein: CASSPGTGGMYEQYF.

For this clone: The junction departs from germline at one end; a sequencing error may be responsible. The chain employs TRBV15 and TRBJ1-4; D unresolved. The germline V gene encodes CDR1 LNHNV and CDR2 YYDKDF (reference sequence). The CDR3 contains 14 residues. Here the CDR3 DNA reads TGTGCCACCAGCCGAGACGTAGCAATCGAAAAACTGTTTTTT. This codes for CATSRDVAIEKLFF. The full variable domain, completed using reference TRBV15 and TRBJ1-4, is DAMVIQNPRYQVTQFGKPVTLSCSQTLNHNVMYWYQQKSSQAPKLLFHYYDKDFNNEADTPDNFQSRRPNTSFCFLDIRSPGLGDTAMYLCATSRDVAIEKLFFGSGTQLSVL.

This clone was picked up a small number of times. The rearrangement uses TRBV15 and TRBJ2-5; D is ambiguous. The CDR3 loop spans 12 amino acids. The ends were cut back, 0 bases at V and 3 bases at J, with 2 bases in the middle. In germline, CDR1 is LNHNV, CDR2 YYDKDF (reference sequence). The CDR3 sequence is CATSRDKETQYF. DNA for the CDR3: TGTGCCACCAGCAGAGATAAAGAGACCCAGTACTTC.

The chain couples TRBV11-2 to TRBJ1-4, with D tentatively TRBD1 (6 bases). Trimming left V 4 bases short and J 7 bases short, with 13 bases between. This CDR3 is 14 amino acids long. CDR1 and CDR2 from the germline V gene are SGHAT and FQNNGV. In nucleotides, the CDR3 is TGTGCCAGCAGCTCCGACAGGTTGGGTGAAAAACTGTTTTTT. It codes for CASSSDRLGEKLFF. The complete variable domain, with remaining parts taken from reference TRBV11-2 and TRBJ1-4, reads EAGVAQSPRYKIIEKRQSVAFWCNPISGHATLYWYQQILGQGPKLLIQFQNNGVVDDSQLPKDRFSAERLKGVDSTLKIQPAKLEDSAVYLCASSSDRLGEKLFFGSGTQLSVL.

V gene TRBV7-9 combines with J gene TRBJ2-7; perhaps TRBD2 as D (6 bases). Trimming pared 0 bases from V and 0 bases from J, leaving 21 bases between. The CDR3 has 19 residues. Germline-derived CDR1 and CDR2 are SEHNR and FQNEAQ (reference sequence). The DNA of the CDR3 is TGTGCCAGCAGCTTAGCTTATGCGGATGGGGGGAAGAGCTCCTACGAGCAGTACTTC. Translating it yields CASSLAYADGGKSSYEQYF.

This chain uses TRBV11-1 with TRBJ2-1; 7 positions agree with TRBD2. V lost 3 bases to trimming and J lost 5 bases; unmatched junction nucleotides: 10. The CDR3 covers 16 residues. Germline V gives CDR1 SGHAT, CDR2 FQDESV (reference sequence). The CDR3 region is CASSFRVAGEDNEQFF. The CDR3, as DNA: TGTGCCAGCAGCTTCCGGGTTGCGGGGGAGGACAATGAGCAGTTCTTC.

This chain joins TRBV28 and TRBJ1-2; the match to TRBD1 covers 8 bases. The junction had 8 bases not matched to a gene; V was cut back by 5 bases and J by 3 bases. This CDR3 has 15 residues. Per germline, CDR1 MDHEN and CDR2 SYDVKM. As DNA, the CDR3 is TGTGCCAGCAGTCCCCCAACAGGGGGGTACTATGGCTACACCTTC. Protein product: CASSPPTGGYYGYTF.

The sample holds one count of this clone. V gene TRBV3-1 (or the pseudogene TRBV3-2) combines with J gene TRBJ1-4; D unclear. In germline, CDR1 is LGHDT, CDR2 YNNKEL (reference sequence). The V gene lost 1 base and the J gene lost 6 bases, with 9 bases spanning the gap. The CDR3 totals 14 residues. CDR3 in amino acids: CASSQAPDYEKLFF. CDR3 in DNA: TGTGCCAGCAGCCAAGCCCCCGACTATGAAAAACTGTTTTTT.

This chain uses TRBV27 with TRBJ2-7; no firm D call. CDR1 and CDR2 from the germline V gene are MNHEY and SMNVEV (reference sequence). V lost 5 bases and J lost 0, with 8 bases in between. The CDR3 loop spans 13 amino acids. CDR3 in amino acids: CASSHTSSYEQYF. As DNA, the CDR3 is TGTGCCAGCAGTCATACGAGCTCCTACGAGCAGTACTTC.

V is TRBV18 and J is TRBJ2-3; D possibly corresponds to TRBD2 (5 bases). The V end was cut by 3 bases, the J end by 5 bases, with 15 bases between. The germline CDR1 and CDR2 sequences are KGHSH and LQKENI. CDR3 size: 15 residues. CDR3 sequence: CASSPNGLELDTQYF. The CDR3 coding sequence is TGTGCCAGCTCACCCAATGGACTGGAATTAGATACGCAGTATTTT.